Each of the 4 T cell receptor beta chains below was sequenced from the same sample in a study of CD8+ T cells in alopecia areata. Extracted RNA was reverse transcribed into cDNA, the sequencing template. TCRdb's copy holds only in-frame clones and misses some; the assay was immunoSEQ multiplex PCR. The table includes 150,000 to 180,000 clones, around half detected once. The sequencing here drew on CD8+ T cells sorted from blood, taken at week 0. These receptor sequences come from a human donor with alopecia areata.

The rearrangement links TRBV13 to TRBJ1-1; D unclear. From germline, CDR1 is PRHDT and CDR2 FYEKMQ (reference sequence). The CDR3 is 13 residues long. V was shortened by 4 bases and J by 1 base, with 7 bases between the two germline ends. DNA of the CDR3: TGTGCCAGCAGCTCCTCATCGAACACTGAAGCTTTCTTT. Translated, it gives CASSSSSNTEAFF.

The V call is TRBV9, the J call TRBJ1-1; maybe TRBD1 (6 bases). Trimming stripped 4 bases from V and 2 bases from J, with 9 bases between. This CDR3 comprises 13 residues. Germline CDR1 and CDR2: SGDLS and YYNGEE. In DNA, the CDR3 is TGTGCCAGCAGCCCGACAGGTAACACTGAAGCTTTCTTT. This sequence encodes CASSPTGNTEAFF.

The chain joins TRBV30 to TRBJ2-1; unclear D gene. Deletions cut 3 bases from V and 7 bases from J, with 10 bases between. The CDR3 spans 12 residues. CDR1 is GTSNPN and CDR2 is SVGIG in the germline V gene (reference sequence). CDR3 in amino acids: CAWRTRTNEQFF. The CDR3 coding sequence is TGTGCCTGGAGGACTCGGACGAATGAGCAGTTCTTC.

V and J are TRBV7-3 and TRBJ1-4; no definite D call. The CDR3 runs to 15 residues. Looked up from germline, CDR1 is SGHTA and CDR2 is FQGTGA. The V end lost 5 bases, the J end lost 6 bases, and 16 bases lay between the germline ends. The CDR3 spells CASSQEQITDEKLFF. For the CDR3, the DNA is TGTGCCAGCAGCCAAGAGCAGATAACAGATGAAAAACTGTTTTTT.